The present TCR beta chain was sequenced within a study of T cells in Graves' hyperthyroidism and ophthalmopathy. General observations from the study: Also found in blood were most expanded thyroid clonotypes above 0.001.

Amplification yielded TCR beta CDR3 regions, with RNA transcripts as the source. HTBI primers were the set used in a first-round RT-PCR of the TCR CDR3. Each CDR3 protein is one row after TCRdb ran MiXCR on the multiplex PCR reads. The repertoire holds 650,000 to 750,000 distinct CDR3 sequences, with about 14% as singletons. The patients, who ranged from 18 to 65 in age, presented with newly diagnosed hyperthyroidism lasting under 2 months. Isolation of PBMCs was performed on roughly 9 ml fresh peripheral blood. Comment on this clonotype: As yet, its antigen is unknown. This may be a read error, as it is one base from a much larger clone.

Between the trimmed V and J ends, which lost 6 bases and 4 bases, there was a span of 12 bases. CDR3 length: 13 amino acids. Sequenced: blood. This chain uses TRBV12-3 or TRBV12-4 with TRBJ2-5, with TRBD2 as a possible D gene (5 bases). This receptor was identified in a woman under 30 with Graves' hyperthyroidism. CDR3 protein: CASSPTNRETQYF. The CDR3 coding sequence is TGTGCCAGCAGCCCGACTAACCGAGAGACCCAGTACTTC.